These T cell receptor beta chains were read from a single sample in a study of OX40 agonist ivuxolimab in advanced cancers. Data came from immunoSEQ multiplex PCR; TCRdb stores just in-frame clones and leaves some out. The sample consists of 81,000 or so clones, 93% of them appearing once. This specimen consisted of CD4+ or CD8+ T cells sorted from blood, obtained in a trial of the OX40 agonist ivuxolimab. The receptors derive from an adult with an advanced solid tumor such as melanoma, head and neck, liver or kidney cancer. The CDR3 runs from the conserved cysteine through the conserved F or W. D genes are given only for firm matches. Clone sizes are given selectively: once, few, many, or a class where the clone is expanded.

CDR3 protein	CDR3 DNA	V gene	J gene	D gene	clone size
CSATTPPPEWETQYF	TGCAGCGCCACGACTCCACCGCCGGAATGGGAGACCCAGTACTTC	TRBV29-1	TRBJ2-5	.	.
CASTARGTQTEAFF	TGTGCCAGCACCGCCCGCGGAACGCAGACTGAAGCTTTCTTT	TRBV9	TRBJ1-1	.	.
CASSPGPGSYNEQFF	TGTGCCAGCAGCCCAGGCCCCGGGTCCTACAATGAGCAGTTCTTC	TRBV6-6	TRBJ2-1	.	.
CASSLFLSSGNTIYF	TGTGCCAGCAGCTTGTTCCTCAGCTCTGGAAACACCATATATTTT	TRBV5-6	TRBJ1-3	.	.
CASSLAPGGNYGYTF	TGTGCCAGCAGCTTAGCCCCGGGGGGCAACTATGGCTACACCTTC	TRBV7-3	TRBJ1-2	.	.
CASSQGRDGELFF	TGTGCCAGCAGCCAGGGGAGGGACGGGGAGCTGTTTTTT	TRBV7-8	TRBJ2-2	.	.
CASSFGLAQTQYF	TGTGCCAGCAGTTTCGGACTAGCGCAGACCCAGTACTTC	TRBV27	TRBJ2-5	TRBD2	once
CASSLPGRLEETQYF	TGTGCCAGCAGCCTCCCGGGCAGGCTGGAAGAGACCCAGTACTTC	TRBV11-2	TRBJ2-5	.	.
CASSLRGSYGYTF	TGCGCCAGCAGCCTGAGGGGGAGTTATGGCTACACCTTC	TRBV4-3	TRBJ1-2	.	once
CATRRSQGEGNEQFF	TGTGCCACCAGGAGATCCCAGGGAGAGGGGAATGAGCAGTTCTTC	TRBV15	TRBJ2-1	.	.
CASSVFQGLAGSNEQFF	TGTGCCAGCAGCGTTTTTCAAGGACTAGCGGGGTCAAATGAGCAGTTCTTC	TRBV9	TRBJ2-1	TRBD2	once
CATSARDSPLLEAFF	TGTGCCACCAGCGCCCGGGACAGCCCTTTGTTGGAAGCTTTCTTT	TRBV15	TRBJ1-1	TRBD1	.
CASRLSWGQGLDEAFF	TGCGCCAGCAGACTTAGCTGGGGACAGGGGTTGGATGAAGCTTTCTTT	TRBV23-1	TRBJ1-1	TRBD1	.
CASSPEQGSNNEKLFF	TGTGCCAGCTCACCCGAACAGGGGTCGAATAATGAAAAACTGTTTTTT	TRBV18	TRBJ1-4	TRBD1	.
CSVEYVGTGEYEQYF	TGCAGCGTTGAGTACGTGGGGACAGGGGAATACGAGCAGTACTTC	TRBV29-1	TRBJ2-7	TRBD1	once
CASSDAGLGNTEAFF	TGTGCCAGCAGTGATGCCGGGTTGGGGAACACTGAAGCTTTCTTT	TRBV6-1	TRBJ1-1	.	.
CSVETGSYGYTF	TGCAGCGTTGAGACGGGCTCCTATGGCTACACCTTC	TRBV29-1	TRBJ1-2	.	.
CASSLDAGGDGYTF	TGTGCCAGCAGCTTAGACGCAGGGGGCGATGGCTACACCTTC	TRBV7-9	TRBJ1-2	TRBD1	.
CAISGSGTDTQYF	TGTGCCATCAGTGGGAGCGGTACAGATACGCAGTATTTT	TRBV10-3	TRBJ2-3	.	.
CASSWGQGARLEAEAFF	TGTGCCAGCAGTTGGGGACAGGGGGCTAGGCTAGAGGCTGAAGCTTTCTTT	TRBV28	TRBJ1-1	TRBD1	.
CASSPGTGLYEQYF	TGTGCCAGCTCCCCTGGGACAGGTCTCTACGAGCAGTACTTC	TRBV6-5	TRBJ2-7	TRBD1	.
CASSLGNTEAFF	TGTGCCAGCAGTTTAGGGAACACTGAAGCTTTCTTT	TRBV27	TRBJ1-1	.	.
CASSWRQDYEQYF	TGTGCCAGCAGCTGGAGGCAGGACTACGAGCAGTACTTC	TRBV27	TRBJ2-7	.	.
CASSGGQTPNEKLFF	TGTGCCAGCAGTGGGGGACAGACCCCGAATGAAAAACTGTTTTTT	TRBV2	TRBJ1-4	TRBD1	.
CASGFLSGTTGELFF	TGTGCTAGTGGTTTCCTTAGCGGGACCACCGGGGAGCTGTTTTTT	TRBV12-5	TRBJ2-2	TRBD2	.
CASSLSLPGTGRDEQYF	TGTGCCAGCAGTTTATCCCTTCCCGGGACAGGGAGGGACGAGCAGTACTTC	TRBV27	TRBJ2-7	TRBD1	.
CAFFTTEAFF	TGTGCGTTTTTTACCACTGAAGCTTTCTTT	TRBV7-9	TRBJ1-1	.	.
CASSFRGVNNEQFF	TGTGCCAGCAGCTTCCGGGGAGTAAACAATGAGCAGTTCTTC	TRBV7-9	TRBJ2-1	.	.
CASSYSEASGAFF	TGTGCCAGCAGTTACTCGGAGGCCTCGGGGGCTTTCTTT	TRBV6-6	TRBJ1-1	.	.
CASSLSSGYYEQYF	TGTGCCAGCAGCTTATCTAGCGGATACTACGAGCAGTACTTC	TRBV13	TRBJ2-7	TRBD2	.
CSVEGRGGYEQYF	TGCAGCGTTGAAGGGAGGGGCGGCTACGAGCAGTACTTC	TRBV29-1	TRBJ2-7	.	.
CASSFGGTGTYEQYF	TGTGCCAGCAGCTTCGGCGGGACAGGGACTTACGAGCAGTACTTC	TRBV5-6	TRBJ2-7	TRBD1	.
CASSLARTGELFF	TGTGCCAGCAGCTTAGCCCGCACCGGGGAGCTGTTTTTT	TRBV13	TRBJ2-2	.	.
CASSRTGGTFYEQYF	TGCGCCAGCAGCCGGACAGGGGGAACGTTCTACGAGCAGTACTTC	TRBV5-1	TRBJ2-7	TRBD1	.
CASSLLPDSYEQYF	TGCGCCAGCAGCTTGTTACCGGACAGCTACGAGCAGTACTTC	TRBV5-1	TRBJ2-7	.	once
CASRTEGADTEAFF	TGTGCCAGCAGAACTGAGGGGGCGGACACTGAAGCTTTCTTT	TRBV6-5	TRBJ1-1	TRBD1	.
CASSLVGRQGYEQYF	TGTGCCAGCAGCTTAGTAGGAAGACAGGGTTACGAGCAGTACTTC	TRBV11-2	TRBJ2-7	TRBD1	.
CASSPPGAYEQYF	TGCGCCAGCAGCCCCCCAGGGGCCTACGAGCAGTACTTC	TRBV4-1	TRBJ2-7	.	.
CASSVSYEQYF	TGTGCCAGCAGTGTTTCCTACGAGCAGTACTTC	TRBV25-1	TRBJ2-7	.	few
CASSPPGGAAEAFF	TGTGCCAGCAGCCCACCGGGGGGTGCGGCTGAAGCTTTCTTT	TRBV5-6	TRBJ1-1	.	.
CASSLRDGGVNYGYTF	TGTGCCAGCAGCTTGAGGGACGGTGGCGTTAACTATGGCTACACCTTC	TRBV5-5	TRBJ1-2	.	.
CASSPRGVGETQYF	TGTGCCAGCAGCCCTCGAGGGGTAGGGGAGACCCAGTACTTC	TRBV11-3	TRBJ2-5	.	.
CASSRTSGANEQFF	TGTGCCAGCAGTCGGACTAGCGGGGCCAATGAGCAGTTCTTC	TRBV6-5	TRBJ2-1	TRBD2	.
CASRQGESYEQYF	TGTGCCAGCCGACAGGGGGAGTCCTACGAGCAGTACTTC	TRBV21-1	TRBJ2-7	.	.
CASSLSKGVFEQYF	TGTGCCAGCAGTTTATCGAAGGGTGTCTTCGAGCAGTACTTC	TRBV27	TRBJ2-7	.	.
CASYDRAVEAFF	TGTGCCAGCTATGACAGGGCCGTCGAAGCTTTCTTT	TRBV19	TRBJ1-1	TRBD1	.
CASSQDLDYNSPLHF	TGCGCCAGCAGCCAAGACCTGGACTATAATTCACCCCTCCACTTT	TRBV4-3	TRBJ1-6	.	.
CASSQVFSGETQYF	TGCGCCAGCAGCCAAGTTTTTAGCGGAGAGACCCAGTACTTC	TRBV4-1	TRBJ2-5	.	.
CASSFRSELSGGYTF	TGTGCCAGCAGCTTCCGGAGCGAGCTTTCGGGCGGCTACACCTTC	TRBV5-6	TRBJ1-2	.	.
CASSLTRDTSDF	TGTGCCAGCAGCTTAACCCGGGACACCAGCGACTTC	TRBV7-9	TRBJ2-5	.	.
CASGPTGGGSYNSPLHF	TGTGCTAGTGGTCCTACAGGGGGTGGCTCCTATAATTCACCCCTCCACTTT	TRBV12-5	TRBJ1-6	TRBD1	.
CASSSIAGDYNEQFF	TGTGCCAGCAGCTCGATTGCGGGGGACTACAATGAGCAGTTCTTC	TRBV5-6	TRBJ2-1	TRBD2	.
CASSPTSGTLSYEQYF	TGTGCCAGCAGTCCTACCTCCGGGACACTCTCCTACGAGCAGTACTTC	TRBV27	TRBJ2-7	.	.
CASRPSWGGLAGVDEQFF	TGTGCCAGCAGACCTTCTTGGGGCGGACTAGCGGGAGTAGACGAGCAGTTCTTC	TRBV28	TRBJ2-1	TRBD2	.